These T cell receptor beta chains were read from a single sample in a study of T cells in Graves' hyperthyroidism and ophthalmopathy. TCRdb reanalysed the multiplex PCR reads using MiXCR and keeps one entry per CDR3 protein. The data contain hundreds of thousands of distinct CDR3 sequences, roughly 15% of them singletons. Sequencing used blood. The receptors originated from a woman between 45 and 65 years old with Graves' ophthalmopathy. The CDR3 runs from the conserved cysteine through the conserved F or W. Each record gives: V gene, J gene, D gene, clone size, CDR3 DNA, CDR3 protein. The D gene is left open where the match is weak. Clone size appears in some rows only: once, few, many, or a class for an expanded clone.

TRBV5-1,TRBJ2-3,NA,many,TGCGCCAGCAGCTTGTCCGTGGATACGCAGTATTTT,CASSLSVDTQYF
TRBV10-3,TRBJ1-5,NA,NA,TGTGCCACCAAAACAGGGTTGAATCAGCCCCAGCATTTT,CATKTGLNQPQHF
TRBV15,TRBJ2-5,TRBD1,few,TGTGCCGCCCAGGGGGTGTCTGAAGAGACCCAGTACTTC,CAAQGVSEETQYF
TRBV11-2,TRBJ2-6,TRBD1,few,TGTGCCAGCAGCTTGACCTATCGGGACAGCAATCTCTCTGGGGCCAACGTCCTGACTTTC,CASSLTYRDSNLSGANVLTF
TRBV30,TRBJ2-2,NA,many,TGTGCCTGGAGTGTATCAAGGGTCGGCGGGGAGCTGTTTTTT,CAWSVSRVGGELFF
TRBV6-2/TRBV6-3,TRBJ1-1,NA,NA,TGTGCCAGCAGTTACACGGGGGACGGCACTGAAGCTTTCTTT,CASSYTGDGTEAFF
TRBV7-9,TRBJ2-1,TRBD1,NA,TGTGCCAGCAGCCTCGGACAGGGTCTATATATTGATGAGCAGTTCTTC,CASSLGQGLYIDEQFF
TRBV27,TRBJ2-2,TRBD1,NA,TGTGCCAGCAGTTCGACGGGGCAGGGGGCGCGGACCGGGGAGCTGTTTTTT,CASSSTGQGARTGELFF
TRBV5-1,TRBJ2-7,TRBD1,many,TGCGCCAGCAGCCCAGGGACAGGAGGATTCGACGAGCAGTACTTC,CASSPGTGGFDEQYF
TRBV9,TRBJ2-7,TRBD1,many,TGTGCCAGCAGCGTTTCGGGACAGGGGGCTACCTACGAGCAGTACTTC,CASSVSGQGATYEQYF
TRBV12-3/TRBV12-4,TRBJ2-7,TRBD2,once,TGTGCCAGCAGTACTAGCGGGAGGGCCTCCCACGAGCAGTACTTC,CASSTSGRASHEQYF
TRBV28,TRBJ2-1,TRBD1,many,TGTGCCAGCAGTTTAACAACAGGGGGGCTTGATGAGCAGTTCTTC,CASSLTTGGLDEQFF
TRBV6-2/TRBV6-3,TRBJ2-2,NA,few,TGTGCCAGCAGTTTCCCGAACCCCCCCTCTCCCGGGATGTCACCTAACACCGGGGAGCTGTTTTTT,CASSFPNPPSPGMSPNTGELFF
TRBV15,TRBJ1-6,TRBD1,many,TGTGCCACCAGCATTCACTCCCTTGGGACAGCCTATAATTCACCCCTCCACTTT,CATSIHSLGTAYNSPLHF
TRBV27,TRBJ1-2,NA,many,TGTGCCAGCAGTCCATTCGACAGACGAGGCTACACCTTC,CASSPFDRRGYTF
TRBV18,TRBJ2-3,NA,few,TGTGCCAGCTCACCAACTCAGGGTACAGATACGCAGTATTTT,CASSPTQGTDTQYF
TRBV28,TRBJ2-7,TRBD1,once,TGTGCCAGCAGTCCGCGCCCGGGACAGGGGGTAGACGAGCAGTACTTC,CASSPRPGQGVDEQYF
TRBV29-1,TRBJ2-7,NA,NA,TGCAGCGTCGAAACCCTCGGAGCCCCCTACGAGCAGTACTTC,CSVETLGAPYEQYF
TRBV19,TRBJ1-1,TRBD1,many,TGTGCCAGCAGGAGACAGGGTAGGAACACTGAAGCTTTCTTT,CASRRQGRNTEAFF
TRBV20-1,TRBJ2-1,NA,NA,TGCAGTGCTAGAGTTTCCGAAAATGAGCAGTTCTTC,CSARVSENEQFF
TRBV10-3,TRBJ2-3,NA,many,TGTGCCATCAGTGATGCTGGGGCTGGAGATACGCAGTATTTT,CAISDAGAGDTQYF
TRBV28,TRBJ2-4,NA,many,TGTGCCAGCAGTGAGGGCATAGCGGTAGCCAAAAACATTCAGTACTTC,CASSEGIAVAKNIQYF
TRBV5-1,TRBJ1-1,NA,many,TGCGCCAGCAGCTTGGACAGACGAAACACTGAAGCTTTCTTT,CASSLDRRNTEAFF
TRBV11-2,TRBJ2-7,NA,many,TGTGCCAGCAGCTTAGACCCCGGGTACGAGCAGTACTTC,CASSLDPGYEQYF
TRBV12-3/TRBV12-4,TRBJ2-7,TRBD2,few,TGTGCCAGCAGCCCCCTGGGGCTAGCGGGTGGGGGGGAGCAGTACTTC,CASSPLGLAGGGEQYF
TRBV11-2,TRBJ2-3,NA,many,TGTGCCAGCAGCTTAGGCCCCCGATTAGATACGCAGTATTTT,CASSLGPRLDTQYF
TRBV6-2/TRBV6-3,TRBJ1-6,NA,few,TGTGCCAGCACTCGCTCAAGCTCCTATAATTCACCCCTCCACTTT,CASTRSSSYNSPLHF
TRBV20-1,TRBJ1-5,TRBD1,many,TGCAGTGCTAGAGATTTAACAGGGGGCCAGCCCCAGCATTTT,CSARDLTGGQPQHF
TRBV20-1,TRBJ2-7,TRBD2,few,TGCAGTGCTAGAGAGGGGAGATTTGCGGGAGGTGGGGCCCCCTACGAGCAGTACTTC,CSAREGRFAGGGAPYEQYF
TRBV19,TRBJ2-7,NA,NA,TGTGCCAGTAGTCGGGAACTATCCTACGAGCAGTACTTC,CASSRELSYEQYF
TRBV24-1,TRBJ1-2,NA,many,TGTGCCAACACCGTGCGTTTGGCGACGGGCCGCTATGGCTACACCTTC,CANTVRLATGRYGYTF
TRBV5-1,TRBJ1-1,TRBD1,NA,TGCGCCAGCAGCGGGGGGGACAGGGGGGTATCTGAAGCTTTCTTT,CASSGGDRGVSEAFF
TRBV5-1,TRBJ1-3,TRBD1,NA,TGCGCCAGCAGCCCCGGACAGGGGAGCTCTGGAAACACCATATATTTT,CASSPGQGSSGNTIYF
TRBV6-2/TRBV6-3,TRBJ2-1,TRBD1,NA,TGTGCCAGCAACCCACAGGGGAATGAGCAGTTCTTC,CASNPQGNEQFF
TRBV28,TRBJ2-7,TRBD1,many,TGTGCCAGCAGGACAGGGGGCGAGCAGTACTTC,CASRTGGEQYF
TRBV7-3,TRBJ2-7,NA,many,TGTGCCAGCAGCGACGACGGCTACGAGCAGTACTTC,CASSDDGYEQYF
TRBV6-1,TRBJ2-5,TRBD2,many,TGTGCCAGCAGACTCTCCGGACTAGCATATAAAGAGACCCAGTACTTC,CASRLSGLAYKETQYF
TRBV24-1,TRBJ2-1,TRBD1,few,TGTGCCACCTCGAAACAGGGGGCGACGGACAATGAGCAGTTCTTC,CATSKQGATDNEQFF
TRBV7-7,TRBJ2-2,NA,few,TGTGCTAGCAGCTTGGCTTTTTCCGGGGAGCTGTTTTTT,CASSLAFSGELFF
TRBV9,TRBJ1-2,NA,NA,TGTGCCAGCAGCGTAGCTATGGGGTCTGGCTACACCTTC,CASSVAMGSGYTF
TRBV7-2,TRBJ2-1,TRBD2,few,TGTGCCAGCAGCTTAGCTGCTGGACTAGCCAATGAGCAGTTCTTC,CASSLAAGLANEQFF
TRBV11-2,TRBJ1-4,NA,many,TGTGCCAGCAGCCCGCGCAGGGGTTATGAAAAACTGTTTTTT,CASSPRRGYEKLFF
TRBV10-3,TRBJ2-7,TRBD2,few,TGTGCCATCAGTGGGGGGACTAGCGGGAGTCCTGACCCAATGAGGTACGAGCAGTACTTC,CAISGGTSGSPDPMRYEQYF
TRBV27,TRBJ2-1,NA,many,TGTGCCAGCAGTCAAATACGACAGCCTTACAATGAGCAGTTCTTC,CASSQIRQPYNEQFF